This TCR beta chain emerged from a study of control samples from healthy donors and cancer patients (dated by TCRdb to 2019 to 2021). The germline ends are 10 bases apart after V is trimmed by 0 bases and J by 6 bases. Counted from cysteine to phenylalanine, this CDR3 has 14 amino acids. The retained sequence is limited to the CDR3, 42 bases, with the frame set at the first base. The germline V gene encodes CDR1 SGHRS and CDR2 YFSETQ. This clone was found a few times. The antigen it recognizes is unknown. Within one base of it there is no much larger clone, and no base qualities were kept. Library preparation employed the immunoSEQ multiplex PCR assay. In its TCRdb copy, this immuneACCESS table keeps in-frame sequences only and misses some clones. Where compared with another copy, unresolved V genes explain less than half of these, and the others have no known cause. A total of about 110,000 clones appear in this sample, over 75% of them only once. The top ten hold roughly 4% of the sample.

The sample comprised PBMCs. This clonotype originated in a woman aged 55-70 years with lung cancer. Recombination connected TRBV5-1 to TRBJ2-1; the D gene is perhaps TRBD1, on 6 matching bases. The DNA sequence reads TGCGCCAGCAGCTTGGTGGGGGCCGTCAATGAGCAGTTCTTC. The encoded protein is CASSLVGAVNEQFF.